The source of this TCR beta chain is a study of T cells in Graves' hyperthyroidism and ophthalmopathy. This clonotype was counted many times. TCR beta CDR3 regions were amplified from RNA. Carried out on the TCR CDR3, a first-round RT-PCR used the HTBI primer set. One entry per CDR3 protein results from TCRdb running MiXCR on the multiplex PCR reads. The data contain 450,000 to 650,000 distinct CDR3 sequences, 20% of them singletons. The CDR3 is 14 residues long. The junction had 4 bases not matched to a gene; V was cut back by 3 bases and J by 3 bases. Germline assignment: CDR1 LNHNV and CDR2 YYDKDF (reference sequence).

Material: blood. This receptor was taken from a man aged 18 to 30 with Graves' hyperthyroidism. V usage is TRBV15 and J usage is TRBJ2-7, with 8 bases fitting TRBD1. CDR3 in amino acids: CATSRRQGLYEQYF. The CDR3 bases are TGTGCCACCAGCAGGAGACAGGGGCTCTACGAGCAGTACTTC.